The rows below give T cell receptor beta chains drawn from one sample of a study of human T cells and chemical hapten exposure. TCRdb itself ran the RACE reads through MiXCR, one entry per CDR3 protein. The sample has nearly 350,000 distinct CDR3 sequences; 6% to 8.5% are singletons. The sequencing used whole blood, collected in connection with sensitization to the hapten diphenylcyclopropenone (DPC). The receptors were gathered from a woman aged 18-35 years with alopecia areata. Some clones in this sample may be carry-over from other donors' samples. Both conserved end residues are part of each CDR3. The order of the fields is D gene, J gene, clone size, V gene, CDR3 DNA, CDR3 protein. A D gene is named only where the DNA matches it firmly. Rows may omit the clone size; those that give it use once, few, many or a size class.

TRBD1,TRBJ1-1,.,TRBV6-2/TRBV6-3,TGTGCCAGCCATCGGCTGACAGGGATGAACACTGAAGCTTTCTTT,CASHRLTGMNTEAFF
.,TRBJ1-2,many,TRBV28,TGTGCCAGCAGTTTATTTAGGGCCTATGGCTACACCTTC,CASSLFRAYGYTF
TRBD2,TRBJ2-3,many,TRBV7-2,TGTGCCAGCAGTTCTCCGACACGTGCGGGGGGCATCGAAGATACGCAGTATTTT,CASSSPTRAGGIEDTQYF
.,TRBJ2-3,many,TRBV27,TGTGCCAGCAGTAGCCAGACACGAAACACAGATACGCAGTATTTT,CASSSQTRNTDTQYF
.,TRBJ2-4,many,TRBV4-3,TGCGCCAGCAGCCAAGACAGTACTCTAAAAAACATTCAGTACTTC,CASSQDSTLKNIQYF
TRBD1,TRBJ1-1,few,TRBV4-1,TGCGCCAGCAGCCAGATACAGGGGATCGCTGAAGCTTTCTTT,CASSQIQGIAEAFF
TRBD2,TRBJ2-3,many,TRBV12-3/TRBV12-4,TGTGCCAGCAGTTCTACCAGCGGGGGGCCAGGGGATACGCAGTATTTT,CASSSTSGGPGDTQYF
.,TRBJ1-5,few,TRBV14,TGTGCCAGCAGCCAAGCACAGGGTCAGCCCCAGCATTTT,CASSQAQGQPQHF
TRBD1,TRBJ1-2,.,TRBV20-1,TGCAGTGCTAGAATGGCAGGGGGAGGCGGCTACACCTTC,CSARMAGGGGYTF
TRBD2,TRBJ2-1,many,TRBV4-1,TGCGCCAGCAGCCAAGCGCGGGGGGCCCCCTCCTACAATGAGCAGTTCTTC,CASSQARGAPSYNEQFF
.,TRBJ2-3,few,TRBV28,TGTGCCAGCAGTTTAAGGGGGAATACGCAGTATTTT,CASSLRGNTQYF
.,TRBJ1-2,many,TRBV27,TGTGCCAGCAGTTTCCGGGCCGCCTATGGCTACACCTTC,CASSFRAAYGYTF
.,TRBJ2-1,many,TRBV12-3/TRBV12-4,TGTGCCAGCAGTTTTTTGGGACAAGAGGAGTTCTTC,CASSFLGQEEFF
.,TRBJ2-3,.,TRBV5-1,TGCGCCAGCAGCTCAAACTACAGGGATAGGGGAGATACGCAGTATTTT,CASSSNYRDRGDTQYF
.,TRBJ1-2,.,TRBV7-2,TGTGCCAGCAGCTTTGAAACGGCCCTAACTAACTATGGCTACACCTTC,CASSFETALTNYGYTF
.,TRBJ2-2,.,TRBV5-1,TGCGCCAGCAGCAGGTCAGGGACCACCGGGGAGCTGTTTTTT,CASSRSGTTGELFF
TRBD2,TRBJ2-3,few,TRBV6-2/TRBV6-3,TGTGCCAGCAGCCGTGGAATGATTACTAGCGGGAGCACAGATACGCAGTATTTT,CASSRGMITSGSTDTQYF
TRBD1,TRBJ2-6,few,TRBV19,TGTGCCACCTGGGGACAGGGCTACGGGGCCAACGTCCTGACTTTC,CATWGQGYGANVLTF
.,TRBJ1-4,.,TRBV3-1,TGTGCCAGCAGCGTCAATAATGAAAAACTGTTTTTT,CASSVNNEKLFF
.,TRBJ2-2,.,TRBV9,TGTGCCAGCAGCGCCCTACGAGGGCCGGGGACCGGGGAGCTGTTTTTT,CASSALRGPGTGELFF
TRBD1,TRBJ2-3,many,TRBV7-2,TGTGCCAGCAGCCAAGGGACAGGCAGCACGGATACGCAGTATTTT,CASSQGTGSTDTQYF
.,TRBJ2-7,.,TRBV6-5,TGTGCCAGCACCAACCGGGGCCACGAGCAGTACTTC,CASTNRGHEQYF
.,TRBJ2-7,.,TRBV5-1,TGCGCCAGCAGCACCAAGACGGACCGGGCCTACGAGCAGTACTTC,CASSTKTDRAYEQYF